This T cell receptor beta chain emerged from a study of T cells in localized non-small cell lung cancer. Findings and caveats of the study: Elevated circulating T cell density in blood was associated with longer overall survival.

The V gene lost 3 bases and the J gene lost 4 bases, with 12 bases spanning the gap. The length of the CDR3 is 14 residues. In germline, CDR1 is MRHNA, CDR2 SNTAGT. Method: immunoSEQ multiplex PCR; TCRdb's copy keeps in-frame clones and lacks some. The profile shows 78,000 or so clones, roughly 86% of them singletons. Note on this clone: Antigen unknown.

This receptor was identified in a man aged 35 to 69 with stage I lung adenocarcinoma. This chain uses TRBV6-4 with TRBJ1-1, with D possibly TRBD1 on 6 matching bases. The source material was peripheral blood, sampled before any cancer treatment. CDR3 bases: TGTGCCAGCAGTGAACAGGGATACGGCACTGAAGCTTTCTTT. Its translation: CASSEQGYGTEAFF.